This entry concerns a single T cell receptor (beta chain). The source of the sample is a study of blood T cell repertoires in COVID-19. Study-level information: COVID-19 samples from acute and convalescent phases originated in the United States, Italy and Spain. T cells, B-cell-depleted T cells, or PBMCs supplied cDNA or gDNA.

Trimming removed 8 bases at V and 4 bases at J, with 11 bases between. This CDR3 spans 12 amino acids. The germline gives CDR1 LGHNT, CDR2 FRNRAP. How the authors handled the data: Estimates of nucleated cell counts were drawn from the amplification of reference gene primers. Some clones are missing from TCRdb's copy, which holds only in-frame ones; the method was immunoSEQ multiplex PCR. Clonal size and the V and J genes are those of that table, whereas D and trimming came from the DNA. The repertoire holds approximately 250,000 clones, with 86% as singletons. The TCR was taken from a man in his forties with active or convalescent COVID-19. The sequencing sample was made of peripheral blood. The chain uses TRBV12-5 and TRBJ1-1; D might be TRBD1 (5 bases). DNA of the CDR3: TGTGCTAGTCGGGTTGGGGCCACTGAAGCTTTCTTT. Its translation: CASRVGATEAFF.